These T cell receptor beta chains were read from a single sample in a study of blood T cells in healthy people across ages. TCRdb independently ran MiXCR on the 5' RACE reads; one entry per CDR3 protein. The table includes more than 700,000 distinct CDR3 sequences, about half detected once. Sequenced: blood. The origin of the receptors is a man aged 80 or over in good health. Each CDR3 is given with its conserved first and last residue. The D gene is left open where the match is weak. Rows may omit the clone size; those that give it use once, few, many or a size class.

clone_size d_call j_call v_call cdr3_nt cdr3_aa
once TRBD1 TRBJ1-1 TRBV12-3/TRBV12-4 TGTGCCAGCGGGACAGAGCTTTTGAACACTGAAGCTTTCTTT CASGTELLNTEAFF
NA NA TRBJ2-5 TRBV5-1 TGCGCCAGCAGCCCGCGGGGTGGGGAAGAGACCCAGTACTTC CASSPRGGEETQYF
NA NA TRBJ2-2 TRBV5-1 TGCGCCAGCAGCTTGGCCGAGGAGCTGTTTTTT CASSLAEELFF
NA TRBD1 TRBJ1-1 TRBV7-3 TGTGCCAGCAGCCGAGACAGGGGAGGCACTGAAGCTTTCTTT CASSRDRGGTEAFF
NA TRBD2 TRBJ2-7 TRBV29-1 TGCAGCGTTGAAGGAGGGGAGGGCTCCTACAATGAGCAGTACTTC CSVEGGEGSYNEQYF
few NA TRBJ2-7 TRBV4-3 TGCGCCAGCAGCCAAGAATGGGGAGGCGCCTACGAGCAGTACTTC CASSQEWGGAYEQYF
few TRBD2 TRBJ2-1 TRBV20-1 TGCAGTGCTAGCGCTAGCGGGAGGCGCTCCTACAATGAGCAGTTCTTC CSASASGRRSYNEQFF
NA NA TRBJ2-3 TRBV20-1 TGCAGTGCTCCACTAGCCATCACGAAAGCAGATACGCAGTATTTT CSAPLAITKADTQYF
NA TRBD2 TRBJ2-7 TRBV7-2 TGTGCCAGCAGCTTAGAGCTCCTAGCGGGCTACGAGCAGTACTTC CASSLELLAGYEQYF
NA NA TRBJ2-2 TRBV6-2/TRBV6-3 TGTGCCAGCTCTTCCGGACAGAACACCGGGGAGCTGTTTTTT CASSSGQNTGELFF
NA TRBD2 TRBJ2-7 TRBV6-4 TGTGCCAGCGGGACTAGCGGCTTCTACGAGCAGTACTTC CASGTSGFYEQYF
few NA TRBJ1-2 TRBV5-1 TGCGCCAGCAGCACGGACAGAGCCAACTATGGCTACACCTTC CASSTDRANYGYTF
NA TRBD2 TRBJ2-5 TRBV18 TGTGCCAGCTCACCATTTCAAGGACTAGCGGGTAATGAGCAGTACTTC CASSPFQGLAGNEQYF
NA NA TRBJ2-3 TRBV12-3/TRBV12-4 TGTGCCAGCAGCAGAGCGGCACCAGATACGCAGTATTTT CASSRAAPDTQYF
once NA TRBJ1-5 TRBV4-1 TGCGCCAGCAGCCAATCCGGTTCCGGTGGGCCCCAGCATTTT CASSQSGSGGPQHF
NA TRBD2 TRBJ2-3 TRBV5-1 TGCGCCAGCAGCGTAGCGGGACTAGCGGCTAGCACAGATACGCAGTATTTT CASSVAGLAASTDTQYF
NA NA TRBJ2-1 TRBV6-2/TRBV6-3 TGTGCCAGCAGCACATACCCAACTGGGCAGTTCTTC CASSTYPTGQFF